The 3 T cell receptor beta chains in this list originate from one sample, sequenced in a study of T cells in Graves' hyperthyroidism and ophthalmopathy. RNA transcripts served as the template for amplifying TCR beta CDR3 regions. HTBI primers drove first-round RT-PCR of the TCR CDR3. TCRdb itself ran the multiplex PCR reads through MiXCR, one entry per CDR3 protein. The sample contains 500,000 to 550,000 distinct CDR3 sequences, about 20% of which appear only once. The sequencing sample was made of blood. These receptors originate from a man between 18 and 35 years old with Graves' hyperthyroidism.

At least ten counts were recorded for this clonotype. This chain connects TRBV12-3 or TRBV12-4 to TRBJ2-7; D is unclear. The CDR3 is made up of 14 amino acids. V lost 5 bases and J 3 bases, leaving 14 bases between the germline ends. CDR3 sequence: CASSPPERLYEQYF. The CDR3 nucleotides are TGTGCCAGCAGTCCCCCGGAAAGGCTCTACGAGCAGTACTTC.

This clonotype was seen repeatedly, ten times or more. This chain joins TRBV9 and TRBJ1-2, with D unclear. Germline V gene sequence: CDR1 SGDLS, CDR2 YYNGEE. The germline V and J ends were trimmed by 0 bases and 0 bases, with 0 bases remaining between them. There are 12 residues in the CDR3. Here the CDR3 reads CASSVANYGYTF. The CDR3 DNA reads TGTGCCAGCAGCGTAGCTAACTATGGCTACACCTTC.

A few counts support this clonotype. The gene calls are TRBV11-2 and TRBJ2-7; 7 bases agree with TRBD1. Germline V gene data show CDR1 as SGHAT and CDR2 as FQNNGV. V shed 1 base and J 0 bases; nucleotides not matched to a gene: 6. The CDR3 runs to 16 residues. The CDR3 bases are TGTGCCAGCAGCTTAGCCCCGGGACAGTTCTCCTACGAGCAGTACTTC. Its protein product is CASSLAPGQFSYEQYF.